Listed below are T cell receptor beta chains from one sample, sequenced in a study of early T cells in non-severe SARS-CoV-2 infection. TCRdb re-called the 5' RACE reads with MiXCR, one entry per CDR3 protein. Of under 70,000 distinct CDR3 sequences listed, about 15% were seen once; the top ten hold 9% to 10%. The sequences come from whole blood, collected at baseline. All receptors come from an adult who was a healthcare worker with PCR-confirmed SARS-CoV-2 infection or an uninfected control (not recorded which). CDR3s include the opening cysteine and the closing phenylalanine or tryptophan. D genes are given only for firm matches. Rows may omit the clone size; those that give it use once, few, many or a size class.

V: TRBV4-1; size: NA; J: TRBJ2-1; D: NA; DNA: TGCGCCAGCAGCCAAGCCCTGCGGGGAAACTACAATGAGCAGTTCTTC; CDR3: CASSQALRGNYNEQFF
V: TRBV7-6; size: many; J: TRBJ1-1; D: NA; DNA: TGTGCCAGCAGCGCGCGGGCCGGGACGGCCAAGGCTGAAGCTTTCTTT; CDR3: CASSARAGTAKAEAFF
V: TRBV14; size: NA; J: TRBJ2-5; D: NA; DNA: TGTGCCAGCAGCCAGTCTGGGGAGACCCAGTACTTC; CDR3: CASSQSGETQYF
V: TRBV12-3/TRBV12-4; size: NA; J: TRBJ2-1; D: NA; DNA: TGTGCCAGCAGTTTAGCACACCCAAGCAATGAGCAGTTCTTC; CDR3: CASSLAHPSNEQFF
V: TRBV6-2/TRBV6-3; size: NA; J: TRBJ2-1; D: NA; DNA: TGTGCCAGCCGGTCCTCCTACAATGAGCAGTTCTTC; CDR3: CASRSSYNEQFF
V: TRBV5-6; size: few; J: TRBJ2-7; D: NA; DNA: TGTGCCAGCAGCTTGGAACGAGAGCAGTACTTC; CDR3: CASSLEREQYF
V: TRBV7-2; size: few; J: TRBJ2-5; D: TRBD2; DNA: TGTGCCAGCAGCTTCGGGCGGGGGGAGACCCAGTACTTC; CDR3: CASSFGRGETQYF
V: TRBV5-1; size: NA; J: TRBJ2-7; D: TRBD1; DNA: TGCGCCAGCAGCTTCCTACAGGGGGGCTACGAGCAGTACTTC; CDR3: CASSFLQGGYEQYF
V: TRBV5-6; size: NA; J: TRBJ2-5; D: TRBD2; DNA: TGTGCCAGCAGCCCGGGGGAGGGGTACCAAGAGACCCAGTACTTC; CDR3: CASSPGEGYQETQYF
V: TRBV6-5; size: NA; J: TRBJ1-3; D: NA; DNA: TGTGCCAGCAGTTTTACCTACAGGGAGCATACAGGAAACACCATATATTTT; CDR3: CASSFTYREHTGNTIYF
V: TRBV20-1; size: many; J: TRBJ1-1; D: NA; DNA: TGCAGTGCTCGCCGGGACATAAACACTGAAGCTTTCTTT; CDR3: CSARRDINTEAFF
V: TRBV10-3; size: NA; J: TRBJ2-7; D: NA; DNA: TGTGCCATCACCGCCGAAGACAGAACCTACGAGCAGTATTTC; CDR3: CAITAEDRTYEQYF
V: TRBV5-4; size: few; J: TRBJ1-1; D: TRBD1; DNA: TGTGCCAGCAGCGCGGGACAGGGGGTCTTCATGAACACTGAAGCTTTCTTT; CDR3: CASSAGQGVFMNTEAFF
V: TRBV7-6; size: NA; J: TRBJ2-2; D: NA; DNA: TGTGCCAGCAGGCCCAGGGGTCCCGGGGAGCTGTTTTTT; CDR3: CASRPRGPGELFF
V: TRBV2; size: NA; J: TRBJ1-5; D: TRBD1; DNA: TGTGCCAGCAGCGAGGGGACAGGCTTCAGCAATCAGCCCCAGCATTTT; CDR3: CASSEGTGFSNQPQHF
V: TRBV7-3; size: NA; J: TRBJ1-1; D: NA; DNA: TGTGCCAGCAGCTTAGGGGGTTTGAACACTGAAGCTTTCTTT; CDR3: CASSLGGLNTEAFF
V: TRBV10-3; size: NA; J: TRBJ2-7; D: TRBD1; DNA: TGTGCCATCAGTGAGACCCATTCTTATACAGGGGGACTCTACGAGCAGTACTTC; CDR3: CAISETHSYTGGLYEQYF
V: TRBV5-1; size: many; J: TRBJ2-7; D: TRBD2; DNA: TGCGCCAGCGCCGATAGCGGGGGGGCCTACGAGCAGTACTTC; CDR3: CASADSGGAYEQYF
V: TRBV30; size: NA; J: TRBJ1-1; D: NA; DNA: TGTGCCTGGAACCCCACTCTGAGCACTGAAGCTTTCTTT; CDR3: CAWNPTLSTEAFF
V: TRBV7-2; size: NA; J: TRBJ2-1; D: TRBD2; DNA: TGTGCCAGCAGCTCTTCGGGAGGGTCCTACAATGAGCAGTTCTTC; CDR3: CASSSSGGSYNEQFF
V: TRBV29-1; size: few; J: TRBJ1-2; D: NA; DNA: TGCAGTGCCAGTGGCTACACCTTC; CDR3: CSASGYTF
V: TRBV18; size: many; J: TRBJ1-1; D: NA; DNA: TGTGCCAGCTCACCACCGGCACCCGCGAACACTGAAGCTTTCTTT; CDR3: CASSPPAPANTEAFF
V: TRBV29-1; size: many; J: TRBJ2-5; D: TRBD1; DNA: TGCAGCGTTGAACCCCGACAGGGGAAAGAGACCCAGTACTTC; CDR3: CSVEPRQGKETQYF
V: TRBV12-3/TRBV12-4; size: few; J: TRBJ2-2; D: NA; DNA: TGTGCCAGCAGTTCTTCCCTTTATCCCGGGGAGCTGTTTTTT; CDR3: CASSSSLYPGELFF
V: TRBV6-5; size: NA; J: TRBJ2-7; D: TRBD1; DNA: TGTGCCAGCAGTGACAGGGCTGGGTACGAGCAGTACTTC; CDR3: CASSDRAGYEQYF
V: TRBV7-9; size: few; J: TRBJ2-7; D: NA; DNA: TGTGCCAGCAGCCAGGCGGGCAGGGGATACTCCTACGAGCAGTACTTC; CDR3: CASSQAGRGYSYEQYF
V: TRBV2; size: NA; J: TRBJ2-1; D: NA; DNA: TGTGCCAGCAGTGAAGAAAGTAAGCAGTTCTTC; CDR3: CASSEESKQFF
V: TRBV11-2; size: few; J: TRBJ2-3; D: NA; DNA: TGTGCCAGCAGCTTCCGCCTCCAAGCGGTCGCCACTTTGGATACGCAGTATTTT; CDR3: CASSFRLQAVATLDTQYF
V: TRBV6-6; size: few; J: TRBJ2-1; D: NA; DNA: TGTGCCAGCAGTTACGAGGCTAGCTCCTACAATGAGCAGTTCTTC; CDR3: CASSYEASSYNEQFF
V: TRBV3-1; size: few; J: TRBJ1-1; D: NA; DNA: TGTGCCAGCAGCCAAGTAACGGGGAACACTGAAGCTTTCTTT; CDR3: CASSQVTGNTEAFF
V: TRBV9; size: NA; J: TRBJ2-7; D: NA; DNA: TGTGCCAGCAGCGTAGGTCGGGGAGAGGGGATCTACGAGCAGTACTTC; CDR3: CASSVGRGEGIYEQYF
V: TRBV4-2; size: many; J: TRBJ2-3; D: TRBD1; DNA: TGTGCCAGCAGCCATGCGCCGGGACAGGGTTGGACAGATACGCAGTATTTT; CDR3: CASSHAPGQGWTDTQYF
V: TRBV12-3/TRBV12-4; size: few; J: TRBJ2-2; D: TRBD2; DNA: TGTGCCAGCAGTTTTCCGACTAGCGGGGGTATTTACGGGGAGCTGTTTTTT; CDR3: CASSFPTSGGIYGELFF
V: TRBV20-1; size: few; J: TRBJ2-7; D: NA; DNA: TGCAGTGCGCGGAACCGGGATCGTCCCCCCGAGCAGTACTTC; CDR3: CSARNRDRPPEQYF
V: TRBV7-8; size: few; J: TRBJ2-1; D: TRBD2; DNA: TGTGCCAGCAGCCCCGAGACTAGCGGGATAATGAATGAGCAGTTCTTC; CDR3: CASSPETSGIMNEQFF
V: TRBV9; size: NA; J: TRBJ1-6; D: NA; DNA: TGTGCCAGCAGCGTAGAAGATCGGCCACCCCTCCACTTT; CDR3: CASSVEDRPPLHF
V: TRBV4-1; size: few; J: TRBJ2-3; D: TRBD2; DNA: TGCGCCAGCAGCCAAGATCCCTCGTCGGGGGGTACTCCAGATACGCAGTATTTT; CDR3: CASSQDPSSGGTPDTQYF
V: TRBV29-1; size: NA; J: TRBJ2-1; D: NA; DNA: TGCAGCTTTATAGTAGCTCCTACGGGCAATGAGCAGTTCTTC; CDR3: CSFIVAPTGNEQFF
V: TRBV5-1; size: NA; J: TRBJ1-6; D: NA; DNA: TGCGCCAGCAGCTCGGAACCTAGAGGCAATTCACCCCTCCACTTT; CDR3: CASSSEPRGNSPLHF
V: TRBV28; size: few; J: TRBJ2-1; D: NA; DNA: TGTGCCAGCAGTTTAGAGCTGACATACAATGAGCAGTTCTTC; CDR3: CASSLELTYNEQFF